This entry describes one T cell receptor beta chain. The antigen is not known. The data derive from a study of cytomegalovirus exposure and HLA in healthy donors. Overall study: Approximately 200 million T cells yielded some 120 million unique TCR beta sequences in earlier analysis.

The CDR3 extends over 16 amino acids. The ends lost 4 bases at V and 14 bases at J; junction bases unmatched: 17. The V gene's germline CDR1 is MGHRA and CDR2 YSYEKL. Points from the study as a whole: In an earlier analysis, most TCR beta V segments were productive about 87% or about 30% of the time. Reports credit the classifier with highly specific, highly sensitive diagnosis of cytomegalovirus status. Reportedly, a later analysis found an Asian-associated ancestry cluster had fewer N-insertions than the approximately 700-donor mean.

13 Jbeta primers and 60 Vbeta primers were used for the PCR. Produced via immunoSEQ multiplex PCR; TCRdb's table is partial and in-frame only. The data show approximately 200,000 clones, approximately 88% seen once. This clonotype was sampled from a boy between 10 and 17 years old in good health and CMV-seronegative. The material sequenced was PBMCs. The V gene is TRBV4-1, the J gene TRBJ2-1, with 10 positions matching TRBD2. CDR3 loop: CASSRQGLAGEIREFF. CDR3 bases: TGCGCCAGCAGCCGCCAAGGTCTAGCGGGAGAAATACGTGAGTTCTTC.